The sequence of this T cell receptor (beta chain) was determined in a study of Graves' ophthalmopathy and Graves' hyperthyroidism. The study, taken as a whole, reports: A classifier, a 13-signature model, separated ophthalmopathy from stable hyperthyroidism with more than 85% sensitivity and approximately 81% specificity.

RNA transcripts were the template, and TCR beta CDR3 regions were amplified from them. The library came from an HTBI-primed first-round RT-PCR and a second-round multiplex PCR. TCRdb reprocessed the multiplex PCR reads via MiXCR and lists one record per CDR3 protein. The sample records 450,000 or so distinct CDR3 sequences, around 15% being singletons. Germline V lookup: CDR1 GTSNPN, CDR2 SVGIG (reference sequence). The germline V and J ends were trimmed by 6 bases and 0 bases, with 12 bases remaining between them. This CDR3 has 15 residues. There are many counts of this clonotype. Its antigen is not identified. Other autoimmune diseases, uncontrolled infections, pregnancy or lactation led to the exclusion of patients.

The chain couples TRBV30 to TRBJ2-6, with D perhaps given as TRBD1 or TRBD2 (5 bases each). Sample: blood. The receptor comes from a woman aged 30 to 39 with Graves' ophthalmopathy. In nucleotides, the CDR3 is TGTGCCTGTGGGGGTTCCTACTCTGGGGCCAACGTCCTGACTTTC. Translation: CACGGSYSGANVLTF.